Listed below are T cell receptor beta chains from one sample, sequenced in a study of regulatory T cells in long-lasting Graves disease. A single record per CDR3 protein comes from TCRdb applying MiXCR to the multiplex PCR reads. The sample contains about half a million distinct CDR3 sequences, 12% of which appear only once. The same data also went into a second study, on T cells in Graves' hyperthyroidism and ophthalmopathy.

Material: peripheral blood mononuclear cells (PBMCs), obtained at new diagnosis, from a patient treated with antithyroid drugs. Every receptor here comes from a woman aged 25-40 years with Graves disease. The CDR3 runs from the conserved cysteine through the conserved F or W. D genes are given only for firm matches. Only some rows state a clone size, as once, few, many or a class for expanded clones.

NA,12,TRBJ2-7,NA,TRBV6-2/TRBV6-3,CASSYLESEQYF,TGTGCCAGCAGTTATCTGGAATCCGAGCAGTACTTC
NA,13,TRBJ1-2,NA,TRBV28,CASSSPGTARYLF,TGTGCCAGCAGTTCGCCCGGGACCGCTCGTTACCTTTTC
NA,14,TRBJ2-3,many,TRBV28,CASSGGAWTDTQYF,TGTGCCAGCAGTGGCGGGGCTTGGACAGATACGCAGTATTTT
NA,15,TRBJ1-2,few,TRBV4-3,CASSHEAEGGYGYTF,TGCGCCAGCAGCCATGAGGCTGAGGGCGGCTATGGCTACACCTTC
NA,13,TRBJ1-1,many,TRBV2,CASSALGFFEAFF,TGTGCCAGCAGCGCCTTGGGTTTTTTCGAAGCTTTCTTT
NA,13,TRBJ1-3,many,TRBV28,CASSSWGSNTIYF,TGTGCCAGCAGTTCCTGGGGATCGAACACCATATATTTT
NA,14,TRBJ2-3,many,TRBV5-1,CASSLNRMADTQYF,TGCGCCAGCAGCTTAAACAGGATGGCAGATACGCAGTATTTT
TRBD1,16,TRBJ2-7,many,TRBV7-2,CASSPKGGTGRNEQYF,TGTGCCAGCAGCCCTAAGGGGGGGACAGGGAGGAACGAGCAGTACTTC
NA,13,TRBJ1-1,many,TRBV7-2,CASSPGSYTEAFF,TGTGCCAGCAGCCCAGGCAGTTACACTGAAGCTTTCTTT
NA,13,TRBJ2-7,many,TRBV3-1,CASSQNRAYEQYF,TGTGCCAGCAGCCAAAATAGGGCCTACGAGCAGTACTTC
TRBD1,16,TRBJ1-5,many,TRBV7-9,CASRLKGQASNQPQHF,TGTGCCAGCAGACTTAAGGGACAGGCGAGCAATCAGCCCCAGCATTTT
TRBD1,15,TRBJ1-2,few,TRBV30,CAWSKGQGIGFGYTF,TGTGCCTGGAGTAAGGGACAGGGGATCGGCTTTGGCTACACCTTC
TRBD1,13,TRBJ2-5,many,TRBV10-2,CASRDNDRGKAYF,TGCGCCAGCAGAGATAACGACAGGGGGAAGGCGTACTTC
NA,16,TRBJ2-2,few,TRBV19,CASTPYAAVGTGELFF,TGTGCCAGTACTCCCTACGCGGCGGTGGGCACCGGGGAGCTGTTTTTT
TRBD1,16,TRBJ2-1,many,TRBV19,CASSPRTGYGYNEQFF,TGTGCCAGTAGTCCCCGGACAGGGTACGGGTACAATGAGCAGTTCTTC
NA,14,TRBJ2-5,few,TRBV14,CASSQDGDWETQYF,TGTGCCAGCAGCCAAGATGGCGATTGGGAGACCCAGTACTTC
NA,12,TRBJ1-2,once,TRBV30,CAWSPGLNGYTF,TGTGCCTGGAGCCCAGGGTTAAATGGCTACACCTTC
NA,17,TRBJ2-1,NA,TRBV4-1,CASSQDGSPGPRNEQFF,TGCGCCAGCAGCCAAGATGGCAGCCCCGGCCCCCGAAATGAGCAGTTCTTC
TRBD1,14,TRBJ2-5,many,TRBV30,CAWRLWDRGETQYF,TGTGCCTGGAGGCTTTGGGACAGGGGAGAGACCCAGTACTTC
NA,16,TRBJ2-5,NA,TRBV5-4,CASSLAAPPRQETQYF,TGTGCCAGCAGCCTGGCGGCCCCCCCCAGGCAAGAGACCCAGTACTTC
TRBD2,15,TRBJ2-1,many,TRBV20-1,CSARMPGLVSSEQFF,TGCAGTGCTAGAATGCCGGGACTAGTCTCGTCCGAGCAGTTCTTC
NA,12,TRBJ2-7,many,TRBV29-1,CSATGPSYEQYF,TGCAGCGCGACCGGGCCTTCCTACGAGCAGTACTTC
NA,13,TRBJ2-7,NA,TRBV4-1,CASSHLGSYEQYF,TGCGCCAGCAGCCACCTCGGTAGCTACGAGCAGTACTTC
NA,18,TRBJ2-3,few,TRBV5-6,CASSFNYISGQSGDTQYF,TGTGCCAGCAGCTTTAATTATATAAGCGGGCAATCCGGGGATACGCAGTATTTT
NA,12,TRBJ2-5,many,TRBV29-1,CSVEKGGGSQYF,TGCAGCGTTGAAAAGGGAGGGGGTTCCCAGTACTTC
NA,16,TRBJ1-3,many,TRBV19,CASSIKAGLSGNTIYF,TGTGCCAGTAGTATAAAAGCAGGCCTCTCTGGAAACACCATATATTTT
TRBD1,14,TRBJ1-2,NA,TRBV15,CATRRTGLSYGYTF,TGTGCCACCAGAAGGACAGGGTTGAGTTATGGCTACACCTTC
NA,17,TRBJ2-7,NA,TRBV11-2,CASSSSGTGYTAYEQYF,TGTGCCAGCAGCTCCTCCGGGACTGGGTACACAGCCTACGAGCAGTACTTC
NA,12,TRBJ2-3,many,TRBV20-1,CSARTGTDTQYF,TGCAGTGCTAGAACTGGTACAGATACGCAGTATTTT
TRBD1,13,TRBJ2-7,many,TRBV11-2,CASSFGQGHEQYF,TGTGCCAGCAGCTTTGGACAGGGACACGAGCAGTACTTC
NA,16,TRBJ2-1,few,TRBV27,CASSLLGSEGVDEQFF,TGTGCCAGCAGTTTATTGGGGTCAGAAGGGGTGGATGAGCAGTTCTTC
NA,17,TRBJ1-5,NA,TRBV18,CASSRISGGQRRQPQHF,TGTGCCAGCTCACGGATTTCCGGGGGGCAAAGAAGGCAGCCCCAGCATTTT
TRBD1,13,TRBJ1-4,many,TRBV10-3,CAIRDRGGEKLFF,TGTGCCATCAGGGACAGGGGAGGTGAAAAACTGTTTTTT